This entry concerns a single TCR beta chain. Its specificity is unknown. This specimen comes from a study of radiotherapy plus CTLA-4 blockade in lung cancer. Study-wide background: Patients showed objective responses in over 15% of cases, and disease control was achieved by over 25%. Whole-study results and caveats: After treatment with radiotherapy plus ipilimumab, TCR clones that came from the tumor expanded in blood.

The method was immunoSEQ multiplex PCR; TCRdb's version includes in-frame clones alone and lacks a portion of them. The sample lists approximately 75,000 clones; approximately 78% were seen once. From germline, CDR1 is MDHEN and CDR2 SYDVKM. CDR3 length: 15 residues. The ends were cut back, 2 bases at V and 4 bases at J, with 11 bases in the middle. The source was peripheral blood, collected from a patient treated with radiotherapy plus ipilimumab. The chain employs TRBV28 and TRBJ1-4; D remains ambiguous. The clonotype originates from a human donor with non-small cell lung cancer who had a complete response to radiotherapy plus ipilimumab. CDR3 amino acids: CASSLLLGSNEKLFF. The CDR3 nucleotides are TGTGCCAGCAGTTTACTATTGGGGAGTAATGAAAAACTGTTTTTT.